This T cell receptor beta chain derives from a study of shared clonotypes between healthy human individuals. As regards this clone: Other DNA sequences in the sample encode the same CDR3.

Assay used: immunoSEQ multiplex PCR; TCRdb lists only in-frame clones, some missing. The table shows about half a million clones, with roughly 80% occurring only once. V was trimmed by 8 bases and J by 2 bases, leaving 6 bases between them. The germline CDR1 and CDR2 sequences are MDHEN and SYDVKM. The CDR3 is 11 residues long. Sequencing used PBMCs. The chain combines TRBV28 with TRBJ1-2; D gene uncertain. The TCR comes from a woman aged 40 to 49 in good health. Some clones in this sample may be carry-over from other donors' samples. The CDR3 region is CASGVNYGYTF. In nucleotides, the CDR3 is TGTGCCAGCGGGGTAAACTATGGCTACACCTTC.